A selection of T cell receptor beta chains follows, all from one sample in a study of CD8 T cells in ankylosing spondylitis. One entry per CDR3 protein results from TCRdb running MiXCR on the 5' RACE reads. Among 200,000 to 250,000 distinct CDR3 sequences listed, about 10% were seen once. Sequenced material: blood, either unsorted or a sorted T cell fraction (not recorded which). These receptors were collected from a male donor with ankylosing spondylitis or in good health (not recorded which). Each CDR3 is given with its conserved first and last residue. The D gene is left open where the match is weak. Rows give clone size only sometimes, using once, few, many, or a class for an expanded clone.

CDR3nt,CDR3aa,v_gene,abundance,j_gene,d_gene
TGCAGTGCTACACAGGGGAGGAATCAGCCCCAGCATTTT,CSATQGRNQPQHF,TRBV20-1,.,TRBJ1-5,TRBD1
TGTGCCAGCAGCTTATTCGGGTCCGAGAACACTGAAGCTTTCTTT,CASSLFGSENTEAFF,TRBV7-6,.,TRBJ1-1,.
TGTGCCAGCGACAGGGGAGGCAATCAGCCCCAGCATTTT,CASDRGGNQPQHF,TRBV19,many,TRBJ1-5,TRBD1
TGTGCCAGCAGACGGGGACACGCGAACACCGGGGAGCTGTTTTTT,CASRRGHANTGELFF,TRBV12-3/TRBV12-4,many,TRBJ2-2,.
TGCGCCAGCAGCTCGGCCACCGGGACTGCACAAGAGACCCAGTACTTC,CASSSATGTAQETQYF,TRBV5-1,.,TRBJ2-5,.
TGCAGTGCTAGTCGACAGGGGCCTAACTACGAGCAGTACTTC,CSASRQGPNYEQYF,TRBV20-1,many,TRBJ2-7,TRBD1
TGCGCCAGCAGCAGTAACGGGGAGCTGTTTTTT,CASSSNGELFF,TRBV4-1,many,TRBJ2-2,.
TGCAGCGTTGAAGGCCCGATGAGGGGGGGAGCCAAAAACATTCAGTACTTC,CSVEGPMRGGAKNIQYF,TRBV29-1,many,TRBJ2-4,.
TGTGCCAGCAGCCCGGACAACTACAATGAGCAGTTCTTC,CASSPDNYNEQFF,TRBV9,many,TRBJ2-1,.
TGTGCCACCAGTGATGCAAACAGGGGGGGTAGAGAGACCCAGTACTTC,CATSDANRGGRETQYF,TRBV24-1,many,TRBJ2-5,.
TGTGCCAGCAGGGACTTCAGCACAGATACGCAGTATTTT,CASRDFSTDTQYF,TRBV12-3/TRBV12-4,many,TRBJ2-3,.
TGTGCCAGCAGAATGACAGGGGACAATCAGCCCCAGCATTTT,CASRMTGDNQPQHF,TRBV4-2,.,TRBJ1-5,TRBD1
TGTGCCAGCAGTTCCTCGCGGGAGACCTACAATGAGCAGTTCTTC,CASSSSRETYNEQFF,TRBV6-5,many,TRBJ2-1,TRBD2
TGCAGTGCTAGTCCCGGGCTAGCGGGGGCCGGGGAGCTGTTTTTT,CSASPGLAGAGELFF,TRBV20-1,many,TRBJ2-2,TRBD2
TGTGCCAGCAGTTTGACGATGGCAAAGAAGACCCAGTACTTC,CASSLTMAKKTQYF,TRBV6-5,.,TRBJ2-5,.
TGTGCCAGCAGTTTCAGCGGGGGTGACCTCGACGAGCAGTACTTC,CASSFSGGDLDEQYF,TRBV12-3/TRBV12-4,many,TRBJ2-7,TRBD2
TGCGCCAGCAGCTTGGACAGGGCCTCCTACGAGCAGTACTTC,CASSLDRASYEQYF,TRBV5-1,many,TRBJ2-7,.
TGTGCCAGCAGCTTAATGCGGGACCCCCAAGAGACCCAGTACTTC,CASSLMRDPQETQYF,TRBV7-9,few,TRBJ2-5,.
TGCAGCGTTGAAGAGGGGAGTCAAGAGACCCAGTACTTC,CSVEEGSQETQYF,TRBV29-1,many,TRBJ2-5,.
TGCAGCGTTGTCCGACTAGCGGGAGCAAATGAGCAGTTCTTC,CSVVRLAGANEQFF,TRBV29-1,few,TRBJ2-1,TRBD2
TGTGCCAGCAGTGGACAGGGGGCAGGGACTGAAGCTTTCTTT,CASSGQGAGTEAFF,TRBV14,.,TRBJ1-1,TRBD1
TGTGCCAGCGGGTACAGCAGCGCAGATACGCAGTATTTT,CASGYSSADTQYF,TRBV12-3/TRBV12-4,.,TRBJ2-3,.
TGCGCCAGCAGCTCCGAGGGAGTTCCGGGGGAAAAACTGTTTTTT,CASSSEGVPGEKLFF,TRBV5-1,many,TRBJ1-4,.
TGTGCCAGCAGTCGGACGGATAGCAATCAGCCCCAGCATTTT,CASSRTDSNQPQHF,TRBV6-1,many,TRBJ1-5,.
TGCGCCAGCAGCCCCCCCCAGACCCCCGGAACTGAAGCTTTCTTT,CASSPPQTPGTEAFF,TRBV5-1,once,TRBJ1-1,.
TGTGCCACCAGCAGAGGGACTAGCGGGGGGAATACGCAGTATTTT,CATSRGTSGGNTQYF,TRBV15,many,TRBJ2-3,TRBD2
TGCAGTACAGGGGGCCCCTACGAGCAGTACTTC,CSTGGPYEQYF,TRBV20-1,many,TRBJ2-7,TRBD1
TGTGCCAGCAGCCACGAACCGACTAGCGGGGGGACGAACACCGGGGAGCTGTTTTTT,CASSHEPTSGGTNTGELFF,TRBV11-2,.,TRBJ2-2,TRBD2
TGTGCCAGCAGCTTAGGGCAGGGCCCGGGAGAGACCCAGTACTTC,CASSLGQGPGETQYF,TRBV5-4,many,TRBJ2-5,.
TGCGCCAGCAGCTTACAGGGGGCGCAGGCTGAAAAACTGTTTTTT,CASSLQGAQAEKLFF,TRBV5-1,many,TRBJ1-4,TRBD1
TGTGCCAGCAGCCAAGGGGGGGCTCAGACTGAAGCTTTCTTT,CASSQGGAQTEAFF,TRBV3-1,many,TRBJ1-1,.
TGTGCCAGCAGTTTTCGAGCGGGAGGGCCAAATGAGCAGTTCTTC,CASSFRAGGPNEQFF,TRBV28,.,TRBJ2-1,TRBD2
TGTGCCAGCAGTTACCCTGCCAGGCGGGGAACTCAGCCCCAGCATTTT,CASSYPARRGTQPQHF,TRBV6-2/TRBV6-3,many,TRBJ1-5,.
TGTGCCAGCAGTGAACCTGGGAAGGGATTCCACGAGCAGTACTTC,CASSEPGKGFHEQYF,TRBV25-1,many,TRBJ2-7,.
TGTGCCAGCAGTGCTCCGGGACAGGGGGTTATTGAAGCTTTCTTT,CASSAPGQGVIEAFF,TRBV25-1,few,TRBJ1-1,TRBD1
TGTGCCAGCAGCCACCAACGACAGGGGGCAGGGAATGAGCAGTTCTTC,CASSHQRQGAGNEQFF,TRBV6-1,many,TRBJ2-1,TRBD1
TGTGCCAGCAGCGAGGACATTTCCTACGAGCAGTACTTC,CASSEDISYEQYF,TRBV9,few,TRBJ2-7,.
TGTGCCATCAGAGATCTTAGCGGGGAGGGCAATGAGCAGTTCTTC,CAIRDLSGEGNEQFF,TRBV10-3,few,TRBJ2-1,TRBD2
TGTGCCAGCACCCGACAGGGGGCCAACTATGGCTACACCTTC,CASTRQGANYGYTF,TRBV6-1,few,TRBJ1-2,TRBD1
TGCGCCAGCAGCCACCAGGGGTCGGCTAATGAAAAACTGTTTTTT,CASSHQGSANEKLFF,TRBV4-1,many,TRBJ1-4,.
TGTGCCAGCAGCAGGGGACAGGCGAACACTGAAGCTTTCTTT,CASSRGQANTEAFF,TRBV7-9,many,TRBJ1-1,TRBD1
TGTGCCAGCAGCTTGGGACAGGGGGCCTACAATGAGCAGTTCTTC,CASSLGQGAYNEQFF,TRBV5-1,many,TRBJ2-1,TRBD1
TGCAGTGCTATAAAATGGACAGGGGGCGACTATGGCTACACCTTC,CSAIKWTGGDYGYTF,TRBV20-1,many,TRBJ1-2,TRBD1
TGTGCCAGCAGGCCGACTAGATTGACGGAAGAGACCCAGTACTTC,CASRPTRLTEETQYF,TRBV28,many,TRBJ2-5,.
TGTGCCAGCAGCCAAGCTAAAAACGAGCAGTACTTC,CASSQAKNEQYF,TRBV3-1,.,TRBJ2-7,.
TGTGCCAGCAGCCGTATACTGGGACTAGCGGAGCAAATCACAGATACGCAGTATTTT,CASSRILGLAEQITDTQYF,TRBV7-8,few,TRBJ2-3,TRBD2
TGTGCCAGCAGTCTGGGACTAGTCGAGCAGTACTTC,CASSLGLVEQYF,TRBV6-2/TRBV6-3,.,TRBJ2-7,TRBD2
TGCAGTGCTAAGGAGGTGGCGGACCACGAGCAGTACTTC,CSAKEVADHEQYF,TRBV20-1,many,TRBJ2-7,.
TGTGCCAGCAGCTTAGTTCCTAGCGGGGCCTACTACGAGCAGTACTTC,CASSLVPSGAYYEQYF,TRBV7-2,few,TRBJ2-7,TRBD2
TGCAGCGTTGAAAGTAGAGGGGGAGCCAAAAACATTCAGTACTTC,CSVESRGGAKNIQYF,TRBV29-1,.,TRBJ2-4,.